Shown below are 24 T cell receptor beta chains from a single sample sequenced in a study of T cells after yellow fever vaccination. TCRdb re-called the 5' RACE reads through MiXCR, storing one row per CDR3 protein. The top ten clones hold less than 45% of a sample with under 70,000 distinct CDR3 sequences, about 6.6% of them seen once. The sequences come from CD8+ T cells sorted from PBMCs, collected on the day of the first yellow fever vaccination. These receptors were taken from a man younger than 35 who received the YFV17D yellow fever vaccine.

This clonotype was detected a few times. The chain carries TRBV7-6 and TRBJ2-7; a weak D match, TRBD2 (5 bases). CDR3 length: 15 amino acids. The germline V gene has CDR1 SGHVS and CDR2 FNYEAQ. The V gene lost 1 base and the J gene lost 3 bases, with 13 bases spanning the gap. CDR3 region: CASSLGGQPFYEQYF. The CDR3 DNA sequence: TGTGCCAGCAGCTTAGGCGGGCAACCCTTCTACGAGCAGTACTTC.

This clonotype was seen ten or more times. The chain couples TRBV5-1 to TRBJ2-2, with TRBD1 matching over 9 bases. The V gene end was trimmed by 4 bases and the J gene end by 7 bases; junction bases not matched to a gene: 8. This CDR3 has 15 residues. CDR1 SGHRS and CDR2 YFSETQ come from the germline V gene. The CDR3 nucleotides read TGCGCCAGCAGCGTGGGACAGGGAGGGATCGGGGAGCTGTTTTTT. Translation gives CASSVGQGGIGELFF.

V gene TRBV4-1 combines with J gene TRBJ2-1; TRBD2 matches 7 bases. The germline V gene encodes CDR1 MGHRA and CDR2 YSYEKL. This CDR3 contains 15 residues. V was pared by 4 bases and J by 7 bases, with 10 bases of the junction left unmatched. CDR3 nucleotide sequence: TGCGCCAGCAGCCCCCCCGGGGGGATAAGAAATGAGCAGTTCTTC. It encodes CASSPPGGIRNEQFF.

This clonotype was seen repeatedly, ten times or more. This chain links TRBV12-3 or TRBV12-4 with TRBJ2-1; D is perhaps TRBD1 (6 bases). This CDR3 comprises 13 residues. V dropped 0 bases and J dropped 10 bases, with 10 bases sitting between them. Here the CDR3 reads CASSLASGDEQFF. The CDR3 nucleotides are TGTGCCAGCAGTTTAGCGTCAGGGGACGAGCAGTTCTTC.

This clonotype was counted ten times or more. V is TRBV29-1 and J is TRBJ2-5; a weak D match, TRBD1 (6 bases). The germline V gene has CDR1 SQVTM and CDR2 ANQGSEA. V shed 0 bases and J shed 5 bases, with 19 bases lying between them. This CDR3 has 16 amino acids. CDR3 in DNA: TGCAGCGTTGAAGACGCGGCAGGGGCCCCCAGGGAGACCCAGTACTTC. Protein sequence: CSVEDAAGAPRETQYF. The variable domain in full, completed from reference TRBV29-1 and TRBJ2-5, reads SAVISQKPSRDICQRGTSLTIQCQVDSQVTMMFWYRQQPGQSLTLIATANQGSEATYESGFVIDKFPISRPNLTFSTLTVSNMSPEDSSIYLCSVEDAAGAPRETQYFGPGTRLLVL.

The V call is TRBV4-3, the J call TRBJ2-7; D possibly corresponds to TRBD2 (7 bases). V was shortened by 4 bases and J by 3 bases, with 16 bases between the two germline ends. This CDR3 region has 15 residues. Germline V lookup: CDR1 LGHNA, CDR2 YSLEER. In DNA, the CDR3 is TGCGCCAGCAGCCCGCAAGCCGGGGGGCACTACGAGCAGTACTTC. It yields the protein CASSPQAGGHYEQYF.

A word on this clonotype: Being one base from a much bigger clone, this may be a read error. V is TRBV3-1 and J is TRBJ1-2; 8 bases agree with TRBD1. Germline V lookup: CDR1 LGHDT, CDR2 YNNKEL (reference sequence). Losses at the gene ends were 5 bases for V and 2 bases for J; bases not matched to a gene: 10. The CDR3 length is 16 residues. This CDR3 is CASSTTGDAANYGYTF. CDR3 in DNA: TGTGCCAGCAGCACGACAGGGGACGCAGCAAACTATGGCTACACCTTC.

This clonotype was seen more than once but under ten times. The rearrangement links TRBV15 to TRBJ2-5; unclear D gene. V was cut by 2 bases and J by 5 bases, with 12 bases left in between. This CDR3 is built from 14 residues. CDR1 and CDR2 from the germline V gene are LNHNV and YYDKDF (reference sequence). The CDR3 region is CATSRPGLGETQYF. CDR3 DNA: TGTGCCACCAGCAGACCGGGCCTGGGGGAGACCCAGTACTTC.

The rearrangement joins TRBV19 to TRBJ2-1; D gene ambiguous. Looked up from germline, CDR1 is LNHDA and CDR2 is SQIVND (reference sequence). The germline V and J ends were trimmed by 3 bases and 7 bases, with 10 bases remaining between them. CDR3 length: 13 amino acids. The CDR3: CASSIRLLNEQFF. CDR3 DNA: TGTGCCAGTAGTATCCGACTCTTAAATGAGCAGTTCTTC. Full variable domain (missing parts from reference TRBV19 and TRBJ2-1): DGGITQSPKYLFRKEGQNVTLSCEQNLNHDAMYWYRQDPGQGLRLIYYSQIVNDFQKGDIAEGYSVSREKKESFPLTVTSAQKNPTAFYLCASSIRLLNEQFFGPGTRLTVL.

This clonotype was recorded many times. This chain joins TRBV20-1 and TRBJ2-7; 8 bases line up with TRBD2. Losses at the gene ends were 1 base for V and 3 bases for J; bases not matched to a gene: 5. This CDR3 comprises 14 residues. Germline loops: CDR1 DFQATT, CDR2 SNEGSKA (reference sequence). CDR3 in DNA: TGCAGTGCTAGAGCCGGGACTAGAAGCTACGAGCAGTACTTC. It translates to CSARAGTRSYEQYF.

This clonotype has ten or more counts. The chain has TRBV12-3 or TRBV12-4 and TRBJ1-2; no reliable D call. V lost 7 bases and J 1 base, leaving 10 bases between the germline ends. This CDR3 contains 13 residues. CDR3 DNA: TGTGCCAGCACCCTCGGGATTAACTATGGCTACACCTTC. Protein sequence: CASTLGINYGYTF.

The gene calls are TRBV25-1 and TRBJ2-6; D remains ambiguous. Trimming pared 6 bases from V and 4 bases from J, leaving 10 bases between. The length of the CDR3 is 14 residues. Germline loops: CDR1 MGHDK, CDR2 SYGVNS. The CDR3: CASSPWAGANVLTF. The CDR3 region has the DNA TGTGCCAGCAGCCCATGGGCAGGGGCCAACGTCCTGACTTTC.

This clonotype was observed a few times. CDR3 residues: CASKWTSSTDTQYF. The DNA of the CDR3 is TGTGCCAGCAAATGGACATCTAGCACAGATACGCAGTATTTT. The rearrangement uses TRBV2 and TRBJ2-3, with D tentatively TRBD1 (5 bases). The CDR3 runs 14 residues. Between the trimmed V and J ends, which lost 7 bases and 0 bases, there was a span of 11 bases. The V gene's germline CDR1 is SNHLY and CDR2 FYNNEI.

This clonotype appeared a few times. Here the CDR3 reads CASLPFRGQGYTF. As DNA, the CDR3 is TGTGCCAGCCTCCCTTTCAGGGGGCAGGGCTACACCTTC. The chain employs TRBV28 and TRBJ1-2, with 8 bases fitting TRBD1. The CDR3 has 13 residues. CDR1 MDHEN and CDR2 SYDVKM come from the germline V gene. J gave up 8 bases and V 8 bases, and 10 bases lay outside the gene matches.

This clonotype was counted ten times or more. The V call is TRBV4-2, the J call TRBJ1-5; the match to TRBD1 covers 7 bases. This CDR3 has 14 residues. V trimming: 4 bases; J trimming: 5 bases; junction bases outside the gene matches: 5. The V gene's germline CDR1 is LGHNA and CDR2 YNFKEQ. The CDR3 DNA sequence: TGTGCCAGCAGCCCAGGGGGGGTGGATCAGCCCCAGCATTTT. Translated: CASSPGGVDQPQHF.

The V call is TRBV4-1, the J call TRBJ2-1, with 8 bases matching TRBD1. The ends lost 1 base at V and 5 bases at J; junction bases unmatched: 7. The germline CDR1 and CDR2 sequences are MGHRA and YSYEKL. The CDR3 extends over 16 amino acids. The CDR3 protein is CASSQVPGGYDNEQFF. The CDR3 DNA is TGCGCCAGCAGCCAAGTACCAGGGGGCTACGACAATGAGCAGTTCTTC.

This clonotype was found many times. V and J are TRBV25-1 and TRBJ2-5; 7 bases line up with TRBD1. Looked up from germline, CDR1 is MGHDK and CDR2 is SYGVNS. The length of the CDR3 is 16 residues. Trimming cost V 1 base and J 5 bases; bases outside gene matches: 10. The CDR3 DNA is TGTGCCAGCAGTGAATTCCTACAGGGGATCGGGGAGACCCAGTACTTC. Its protein product is CASSEFLQGIGETQYF.

J is TRBJ1-1 and V is TRBV29-1, with a weak D call TRBD1 (5 bases). The CDR3 consists of 12 residues. V was clipped by 5 bases and J by 2 bases, with 9 bases between them. The V gene's germline CDR1 is SQVTM and CDR2 ANQGSEA. DNA for the CDR3: TGCAGCGTTAAGACAGCCAACACTGAAGCTTTCTTT. It codes for CSVKTANTEAFF.

The chain links TRBV7-8 to TRBJ2-1; D gene uncertain. The V gene lost 1 base and the J gene lost 3 bases, with 13 bases spanning the gap. The CDR3 is 16 amino acids. CDR1 and CDR2 (germline): SGHVS, FQNEAQ. This chain's CDR3 is CASSLDEAVHYNEQFF. Written as DNA, the CDR3 is TGTGCCAGCAGCTTAGATGAGGCAGTTCACTACAATGAGCAGTTCTTC.

This clonotype was seen many times. V gene TRBV2 combines with J gene TRBJ2-7, with D possibly matching TRBD1 (6 bases). Germline V gives CDR1 SNHLY, CDR2 FYNNEI. This CDR3 contains 16 residues. V gave up 4 bases and J gave up 3 bases, with 19 bases separating them. The CDR3 DNA is TGTGCCAGCAGTGGGTTACACGGGACACGGCGCTACGAGCAGTACTTC. Its translation: CASSGLHGTRRYEQYF.

This clonotype was seen ten or more times. The V and J genes are TRBV29-1 and TRBJ2-1; tentative D call: TRBD2 (6 bases). Trimming left V 8 bases short and J 5 bases short, with 16 bases between. The CDR3 totals 13 residues. In germline, CDR1 is SQVTM, CDR2 ANQGSEA. The CDR3 DNA is TGCAGCCTGAGAAGGGGACTCCACAATGAGCAGTTCTTC. Amino acids: CSLRRGLHNEQFF.

The CDR3 region has the DNA TGTGCCATCCGACAGGGGCGGGGCACTGAAGCTTTCTTT. Amino acids: CAIRQGRGTEAFF. J is TRBJ1-1 and V is TRBV7-9; 8 bases align to TRBD1. Unmatched junction bases numbered 8, after V lost 10 bases and J lost 4 bases. The germline V gene encodes CDR1 SEHNR and CDR2 FQNEAQ (reference sequence). The CDR3 contains 13 residues.

The chain combines TRBV10-3 with TRBJ1-1; D may be TRBD1 (5 bases). The CDR3 covers 16 residues. Looked up from germline, CDR1 is ENHRY and CDR2 is SYGVKD. V was clipped by 0 bases and J by 0 bases, with 11 bases between them. The CDR3 DNA reads TGTGCCATCAGTGAGTCGGGCGGGGGAGTGAACACTGAAGCTTTCTTT. Translating gives CAISESGGGVNTEAFF.

This clonotype was seen repeatedly, ten times or more. The gene calls are TRBV24-1 and TRBJ1-1; 7 nucleotides align to TRBD1. Per germline, CDR1 KGHDR and CDR2 SFDVKD. The CDR3 extends over 13 amino acids. The trim removed 12 bases at V and 2 bases at J, leaving 8 bases unmatched. CDR3 region: CASQTGPNTEAFF. The CDR3 coding sequence is TGTGCCTCACAGACAGGGCCCAACACTGAAGCTTTCTTT.